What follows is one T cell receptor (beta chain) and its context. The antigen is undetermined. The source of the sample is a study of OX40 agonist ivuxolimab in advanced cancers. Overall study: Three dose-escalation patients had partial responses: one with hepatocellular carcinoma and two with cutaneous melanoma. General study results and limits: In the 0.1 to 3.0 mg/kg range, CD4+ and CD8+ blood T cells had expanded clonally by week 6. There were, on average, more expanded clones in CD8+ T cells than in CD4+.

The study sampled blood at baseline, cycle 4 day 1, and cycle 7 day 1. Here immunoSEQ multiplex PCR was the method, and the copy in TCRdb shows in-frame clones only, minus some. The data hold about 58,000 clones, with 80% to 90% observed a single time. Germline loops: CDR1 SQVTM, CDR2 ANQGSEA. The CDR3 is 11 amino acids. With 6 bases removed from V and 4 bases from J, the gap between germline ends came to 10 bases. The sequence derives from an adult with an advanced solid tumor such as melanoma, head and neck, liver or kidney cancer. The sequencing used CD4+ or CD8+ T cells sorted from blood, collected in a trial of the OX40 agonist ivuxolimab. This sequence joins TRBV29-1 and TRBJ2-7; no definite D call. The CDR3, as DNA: TGCAGCGTGTTTGACACGTACGAGCAGTACTTC. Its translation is CSVFDTYEQYF.